The next 8 T cell receptor beta chains were all read from a single sample in a study of technical replicates of blood from a handful of donors. Profiling relied on immunoSEQ multiplex PCR, and the TCRdb table lists in-frame clones only, not all of them. The sample lists over 70,000 clones, approximately 94% occurring once. The material sequenced was T cells isolated from PBMCs. The receptor source for this set is a human donor in good health.

The chain joins TRBV28 to TRBJ2-7, with 12 nucleotides matching TRBD2. With 4 bases clipped from V and 2 bases from J, the junction kept 6 bases outside the gene matches. The CDR3 is 16 amino acids. CDR1 and CDR2 from the germline V gene are MDHEN and SYDVKM. This CDR3 is CASSSRLAGDAYEQYF. CDR3 coding DNA: TGTGCCAGCAGTTCGCGACTAGCGGGAGACGCCTACGAGCAGTACTTC.

This clone is a singleton in its sample. The chain links TRBV28 to TRBJ1-5; no firm D call. V was shortened by 4 bases and J by 2 bases, with 12 bases between the two germline ends. The CDR3 is made up of 15 amino acids. In germline, CDR1 is MDHEN, CDR2 SYDVKM. Here the CDR3 reads CASSSPREGNQPQHF. The CDR3 bases are TGTGCCAGCAGTTCTCCCCGGGAAGGCAATCAGCCCCAGCATTTT. The full variable domain, completed using reference TRBV28 and TRBJ1-5, is DVKVTQSSRYLVKRTGEKVFLECVQDMDHENMFWYRQDPGLGLRLIYFSYDVKMKEKGDIPEGYSVSREKKERFSLILESASTNQTSMYLCASSSPREGNQPQHFGDGTRLSIL.

V and J are TRBV7-2 and TRBJ1-2; tentative D call: TRBD1 (5 bases). This CDR3 is built from 14 residues. V lost 2 bases, J lost 4 bases, and 11 bases lay in between. Germline V CDR1 and CDR2: SGHTA, FQGNSA. The CDR3 DNA follows: TGTGCCAGCAGCTTACGACAGATCTTCTATGGCTACACCTTC. Translating it yields CASSLRQIFYGYTF. Full variable domain (missing parts from reference TRBV7-2 and TRBJ1-2): GAGVSQSPSNKVTEKGKDVELRCDPISGHTALYWYRQSLGQGLEFLIYFQGNSAPDKSGLPSDRFSAERTGGSVSTLTIQRTQQEDSAVYLCASSLRQIFYGYTFGSGTRLTVV.

This chain uses TRBV7-9 with TRBJ2-7; maybe TRBD2 (6 bases). Germline values: CDR1 SEHNR, CDR2 FQNEAQ (reference sequence). The CDR3 sequence is 13 residues long. Trimming removed 0 bases at V and 6 bases at J, with 9 bases between. CDR3 coding DNA: TGTGCCAGCAGCTTAGCGGGAGGAGCCGAGCAGTACTTC. It translates to CASSLAGGAEQYF.

This rearrangement joins TRBV10-1 to TRBJ1-5; 11 positions agree with TRBD1. CDR3 length: 15 amino acids. V dropped 2 bases and J dropped 7; count of bases not matched to a gene: 4. Germline V CDR1 and CDR2: WNHNN, SYGVQD (reference sequence). The CDR3 spells CASSEPGQGDQPQHF. Here the CDR3 DNA reads TGCGCCAGCAGTGAGCCGGGACAGGGGGACCAGCCCCAGCATTTT.

The CDR3 sequence: CASTGATNEKLFF. DNA of the CDR3: TGCGCCAGCACCGGTGCAACTAATGAAAAACTGTTTTTT. The gene calls are TRBV5-1 and TRBJ1-4; no clear D gene. V gave up 6 bases and J gave up 0 bases, with 6 bases separating them. This CDR3 contains 13 residues. Germline loops: CDR1 SGHRS, CDR2 YFSETQ.

This clone was seen a handful of times. This rearrangement joins TRBV4-1 to TRBJ1-2, with 7 bases lining up with TRBD1. Germline assignment: CDR1 MGHRA and CDR2 YSYEKL. This CDR3 has 14 residues. With 4 bases clipped from V and 3 bases from J, the junction kept 5 bases outside the gene matches. The CDR3 here is CASSRSQGDYGYTF. CDR3 bases: TGCGCCAGCAGCCGATCTCAGGGGGACTATGGCTACACCTTC.

The V and J genes are TRBV7-9 and TRBJ2-6; D may be TRBD1 (6 bases). The CDR3 extends over 19 amino acids. Trimming shortened V by 4 bases and J by 1 base, and 20 bases separated the two germline ends. Germline lookup yields CDR1 SEHNR and CDR2 FQNEAQ (reference sequence). CDR3 in amino acids: CASSYTLGQKSSGANVLTF. For the CDR3, the DNA is TGTGCCAGCAGCTACACCCTCGGACAGAAATCTTCTGGGGCCAACGTCCTGACTTTC.